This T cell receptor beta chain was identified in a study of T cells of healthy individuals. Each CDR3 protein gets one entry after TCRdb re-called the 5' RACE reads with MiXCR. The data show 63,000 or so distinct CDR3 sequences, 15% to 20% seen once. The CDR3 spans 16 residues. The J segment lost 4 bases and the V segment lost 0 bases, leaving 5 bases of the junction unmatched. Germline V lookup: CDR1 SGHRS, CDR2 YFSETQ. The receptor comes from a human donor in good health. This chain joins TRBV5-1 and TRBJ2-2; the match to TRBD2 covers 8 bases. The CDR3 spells CASSLAGTSSTGELFF. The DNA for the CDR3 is TGCGCCAGCAGCTTGGCCGGGACTAGTAGCACCGGGGAGCTGTTTTTT.